These T cell receptor beta chains were read from a single sample in a study of beta chain features in type 1 diabetes. Sequencing used immunoSEQ multiplex PCR; TCRdb keeps in-frame clones, though not all of them. The data hold over 150,000 clones, with around a tenth observed a single time. The sequenced material came from central memory CD4+ T cells from blood. The receptor set was obtained from a young man with type 1 diabetes. The CDR3 runs from the conserved cysteine through the conserved F or W. The order of the fields is D gene, J gene, clone size, V gene, CDR3 protein, CDR3 DNA. D genes are given only for firm matches. Clone size is shown for a subset of rows, as once, few, many or a class of expanded clone.

>TRBD2|TRBJ2-5|NA|TRBV7-2
CASSTKTSGQETQYF
TGTGCCAGCAGCACTAAGACTAGCGGGCAAGAGACCCAGTACTTC
>NA|TRBJ1-2|NA|TRBV5-1
CASSLDTPGINNYGYTF
TGCGCCAGCAGCTTGGATACCCCGGGGATAAATAACTATGGCTACACCTTC
>NA|TRBJ2-1|few|TRBV2
CASSEGPSSSEQFF
TGTGCCAGCAGTGAAGGTCCTAGCAGCTCTGAGCAGTTCTTC
>TRBD1|TRBJ1-1|few|TRBV15
CATSRSGGTEAFF
TGTGCCACCAGCAGGTCAGGGGGCACTGAAGCTTTCTTT
>NA|TRBJ1-1|few|TRBV5-1
CASSPEQGVGTEAFF
TGCGCCAGCAGCCCAGAGCAGGGTGTTGGCACTGAAGCTTTCTTT
>TRBD2|TRBJ2-1|few|TRBV27
CASSSRQNGGVQFF
TGTGCCAGCAGTTCGCGACAGAATGGGGGGGTGCAGTTCTTC
>TRBD1|TRBJ1-4|NA|TRBV18
CASSPTAGTGGSNEKLFF
TGTGCCAGCTCACCGACAGCCGGGACAGGGGGTTCTAATGAAAAACTGTTTTTT
>TRBD2|TRBJ2-5|NA|TRBV6-6
CASRLAGGETQYF
TGTGCCAGCCGACTAGCGGGAGGGGAGACCCAGTACTTC
>TRBD2|TRBJ2-3|few|TRBV2
CASRVGLAVSTDTQYF
TGTGCCAGCAGGGTTGGACTAGCGGTGAGCACAGATACGCAGTATTTT
>TRBD1|TRBJ1-5|NA|TRBV6-5
CASRSTGAQPQHF
TGTGCCAGCAGGTCGACAGGGGCTCAGCCCCAGCATTTT
>NA|TRBJ1-5|few|TRBV23-1
CASSQLRELYSNQPQHF
TGCGCCAGCAGTCAATTGAGGGAACTTTATAGCAATCAGCCCCAGCATTTT
>NA|TRBJ1-5|NA|TRBV7-2
CASSLVAVGGPQHF
TGTGCCAGCAGCTTAGTAGCTGTGGGGGGGCCCCAGCATTTT
>TRBD2|TRBJ2-3|few|TRBV7-9
CASSTPAGGTDTQYF
TGTGCCAGCAGCACGCCCGCGGGAGGAACAGATACGCAGTATTTT
>TRBD1|TRBJ2-7|NA|TRBV4-3
CASSQGQGTTAQYF
TGCGCCAGCAGCCAAGGACAGGGTACGACGGCGCAGTACTTC
>NA|TRBJ2-4|NA|TRBV7-3
CASSGGRNIQYF
TGTGCCAGCAGCGGGGGGAGAAACATTCAGTACTTC
>TRBD1|TRBJ2-7|NA|TRBV5-4
CASSLTGGGEQYF
TGTGCCAGCAGCCTCACAGGGGGCGGCGAGCAGTACTTC
>NA|TRBJ2-5|NA|TRBV27
CASSLFGAGRQETQYF
TGTGCCAGCAGTTTATTTGGGGCCGGTCGTCAAGAGACCCAGTACTTC
>NA|TRBJ2-1|few|TRBV2
CASSGEYNEQFF
TGTGCCAGCAGTGGCGAATACAATGAGCAGTTCTTC
>TRBD2|TRBJ2-5|NA|TRBV10-3
CAISEALGLAETQYF
TGTGCCATCAGTGAGGCATTGGGACTAGCTGAGACCCAGTACTTC
>NA|TRBJ2-7|few|TRBV14
CASSAPGRVPYEQYF
TGTGCCAGCAGTGCTCCTGGGCGGGTGCCCTACGAGCAGTACTTC
>NA|TRBJ2-3|few|TRBV7-2
CASSTTAADTQYF
TGTGCCAGCAGCACGACTGCCGCAGATACGCAGTATTTT
>TRBD2|TRBJ2-1|few|TRBV7-9
CACPAGDGYNEQFF
TGTGCCTGTCCAGCGGGAGACGGCTACAATGAGCAGTTCTTC
>TRBD2|TRBJ2-1|few|TRBV27
CASRDWTSGANEQFF
TGTGCCAGCAGGGACTGGACTAGCGGGGCCAATGAGCAGTTCTTC
>NA|TRBJ1-2|few|TRBV20-1
CSAIPNYGYTF
TGCAGTGCCATTCCTAACTATGGCTACACCTTC
>TRBD1|TRBJ2-7|NA|TRBV7-9
CASSFTGADEQYF
TGTGCCAGCAGCTTTACAGGGGCGGACGAGCAGTACTTC
>TRBD1|TRBJ2-7|many|TRBV29-1
CSARQGPYEQYF
TGCAGCGCCCGACAGGGGCCCTACGAGCAGTACTTC
>NA|TRBJ2-5|few|TRBV21-1
CAGPTGDEETQYF
TGTGCCGGGCCGACAGGGGACGAAGAGACCCAGTACTTC
>TRBD1|TRBJ1-1|few|TRBV11-1
CASSSRDRGTEAFF
TGTGCCAGCAGCTCCCGGGACAGGGGCACTGAAGCTTTCTTT
>NA|TRBJ2-1|few|TRBV7-8
CASSLGTKDEQFF
TGTGCCAGCAGCTTGGGGACAAAAGACGAGCAGTTCTTC
>NA|TRBJ1-4|NA|TRBV2
CASNRVDEKLFF
TGTGCCAGCAACAGGGTGGATGAAAAACTGTTTTTT
>NA|TRBJ1-1|few|TRBV7-2
CASSLSVNTEAFF
TGTGCCAGCAGCTTATCAGTGAACACTGAAGCTTTCTTT
>NA|TRBJ2-1|few|TRBV11-2
CASSLDASVDEQFF
TGTGCCAGCAGCTTAGATGCTAGCGTCGATGAGCAGTTCTTC
>NA|TRBJ1-1|NA|TRBV11-1
CASSFQGFTEAFF
TGTGCCAGCAGCTTTCAGGGGTTCACTGAAGCTTTCTTT
>NA|TRBJ1-1|NA|TRBV18
CASSQTGENTEAFF
TGTGCCAGCTCACAGACAGGAGAGAACACTGAAGCTTTCTTT
>NA|TRBJ2-3|NA|TRBV4-3
CASSQDPLLGHTQYF
TGCGCCAGCAGCCAAGATCCCCTCCTAGGTCATACGCAGTATTTT
>TRBD2|TRBJ2-3|few|TRBV29-1
CSVVPSGGGTSTDTQYF
TGCAGCGTTGTACCTAGCGGGGGAGGAACCAGCACAGATACGCAGTATTTT
>NA|TRBJ2-4|NA|TRBV23-1
CASSQSRRRTRLLAKNIQYF
TGCGCCAGCAGTCAATCTAGACGGCGGACTCGCCTTTTAGCCAAAAACATTCAGTACTTC
>NA|TRBJ2-7|NA|TRBV9
CASSGLTGSGEQYF
TGTGCCAGCAGCGGACTGACAGGATCGGGGGAGCAGTACTTC
>NA|TRBJ2-5|few|TRBV7-9
CASSLGGGVSVKTQYF
TGTGCCAGCAGCTTAGGAGGAGGGGTCTCCGTTAAGACCCAGTACTTC
>TRBD2|TRBJ2-7|few|TRBV14
CASGIAGATYEQYF
TGTGCCAGCGGAATAGCGGGAGCAACCTACGAGCAGTACTTC
>NA|TRBJ2-7|NA|TRBV7-2
CASSKRPGPGYEQYF
TGTGCCAGCAGCAAGCGCCCGGGCCCGGGATACGAGCAGTACTTC
>TRBD1|TRBJ1-1|NA|TRBV29-1
CSVAKAGGLNTEAFF
TGCAGCGTCGCTAAGGCAGGGGGCTTGAACACTGAAGCTTTCTTT